This entry lists 7 T cell receptor beta chains sequenced from one sample in a study of T cells in women clearing cervical HPV infection. The protocol was immunoSEQ multiplex PCR, while the TCRdb copy is restricted to in-frame clones and leaves out a portion. This listing includes approximately 21,000 clones. The sample taken for sequencing was blood buffy coat. The receptors here all came from a woman between 18 and 69 years old with a cervical HPV16 infection that either progressed to CIN3+ or cleared (not recorded which).

To note about this clone: The sequence runs out 3 residues before the end of the CDR3; the remainder is reconstructed from the germline J gene. The genes are TRBV30 and TRBJ1-5; D gene unclear. The CDR3 is made up of 15 amino acids. Germline V gene data show CDR1 as GTSNPN and CDR2 as SVGIG (reference sequence). V lost 2 bases, J lost 3 bases, and 14 bases lay in between. The CDR3 reads CAWSSEGPHNQPQHF. The covered CDR3 bases are TGTGCCTGGAGTTCAGAAGGGCCACACAATCAGCCC.

On this clone itself: Read coverage stops 3 residues before the CDR3 terminus; the germline J gene supplies the remainder. V usage is TRBV18 and J usage is TRBJ1-1; D gene ambiguous. The CDR3 extends over 15 amino acids. In germline, CDR1 is KGHSH, CDR2 LQKENI. The CDR3 here is CASSPKGSGSREAFF. The CDR3 DNA, read in part, is TGTGCCAGCTCACCCAAGGGTAGCGGGAGTCGGGAG.

Regarding this clone: The germline gene is not matched at one end of the junction; a read error may be the cause. CDR3 DNA, as far as it was read: TGTGCCTGGAGTGTTCGTAGGGCAGAGACG. Amino acid sequence: CAWSVRRAET. The complete CDR3 reads CAWSVRRAETQYF. The V gene is TRBV30, the J gene TRBJ2-3; D remains ambiguous. The CDR3 end is not reached by the read, which stops 3 residues before it; the germline J gene fills it in. This CDR3 comprises 13 residues. CDR1 is GTSNPN, CDR2 SVGIG, per germline (reference sequence).

Notes on this clone: The missing CDR3 end, 3 residues past where the read stops, is filled in from the germline J gene. V and J are TRBV6-1 and TRBJ2-5; D is perhaps TRBD2 (5 bases). Trimming cost V 3 bases and J 2 bases, with 10 bases left between them. CDR1 is MNHNS, CDR2 SASEGT, per germline. The CDR3 length is 14 residues. The CDR3 is CASSDYLAQETQYF. The CDR3 DNA, read in part, is TGTGCCAGCAGTGACTATCTAGCACAAGAGACC.

About this clone: Coverage ceases 3 residues before the CDR3 finishes, and the germline J gene fills in the end. This chain connects TRBV7-3 to TRBJ1-6; D possibly corresponds to TRBD1 (6 bases). The CDR3 has 15 residues. CDR1 SGHTA and CDR2 FQGTGA come from the germline V gene. V dropped 2 bases and J dropped 7 bases, with 12 bases sitting between them. Incomplete CDR3 DNA: TGTGCCAGCAGCTTAGAGGGGGGGCGAAATTCACCC. Translating gives CASSLEGGRNSP. The full-length CDR3 reads as CASSLEGGRNSPLHF. The full variable domain, rest sourced from reference TRBV7-3 and TRBJ1-6, is GAGVSQTPSNKVTEKGKYVELRCDPISGHTALYWYRQSLGQGPEFLIYFQGTGAADDSGLPNDRFFAVRPEGSVSTLKIQRTERGDSAVYLCASSLEGGRNSPLHFGNGTRLTVT.

Concerning this clone itself: The read is 3 residues too short to cover the CDR3 end, so that end is filled in from the germline J gene. The chain uses TRBV20-1 and TRBJ2-1, with D maybe TRBD2 (5 bases). V lost 4 bases, J lost 4 bases, and 14 bases lay in between. Germline V gene sequence: CDR1 DFQATT, CDR2 SNEGSKA (reference sequence). The CDR3 consists of 14 residues. The CDR3 loop reads CSAILEEGYNEQFF. The part of the CDR3 DNA that was read is TGCAGTGCTATACTAGAGGAAGGTTACAATGAG.

A remark on this clone: With the read ending 3 residues before the CDR3 end, the germline J gene is used to fill in that end. The chain uses TRBV19 and TRBJ1-5, with 8 bases that match TRBD1. After removal of 3 bases from V and 4 bases from J, the junction contained 5 bases not matched to a gene. The CDR3 runs to 15 residues. CDR1 LNHDA and CDR2 SQIVND come from the germline V gene (reference sequence). The DNA read from the CDR3 is TGTGCCAGTAGTATTGTATGGACAGGGAATCAGCCC. Protein: CASSIVWTGNQP. The CDR3 reads in full as CASSIVWTGNQPQHF.